This T cell receptor beta chain was found in a study of cytomegalovirus exposure and HLA in healthy donors. The length of the CDR3 is 17 residues. Germline values: CDR1 SGHVS, CDR2 FQNEAQ. The ends lost 5 bases at V and 7 bases at J; junction bases unmatched: 16. Notes on this clone: Antigen specificity is unknown.

General observations from the study: Later genetic work tied a missense DCLRE1C variant to beta-chain V and J trimming. Prediction of most subjects' HLA-A and HLA-B alleles by TCR beta sequences was reportedly accurate.

With 60 Vbeta and 13 Jbeta primers, the PCR was carried out. Repertoires were generated with immunoSEQ multiplex PCR, while TCRdb's copy carries only in-frame clones and drops some. The table has some 67,000 clones, approximately 78% seen once. This receptor was identified in a man aged 40-49 years in good health and CMV-seronegative. Sequenced: PBMCs. The chain recombines TRBV7-8 with TRBJ2-4, with TRBD2 matching 8 bases. The CDR3 DNA follows: TGTGCCAGCAGCCCCCCCTTACGGGAGGGGCCCAGGAACATTCAGTACTTC. Translating it yields CASSPPLREGPRNIQYF.